The clone carrying this T cell receptor (beta chain) was observed many times. Its cognate antigen is unknown. Trimming shortened V by 4 bases and J by 5 bases, and 15 bases separated the two germline ends. CDR1 MGHRA and CDR2 YSYEKL come from the germline V gene. This CDR3 has 15 residues. Constant-region reverse primers amplified full-length variable regions, followed by semi-nested Nested Universal Primer A PCR. TCRdb re-called the 5' RACE reads with MiXCR, one entry per CDR3 protein. The profile shows under 65,000 distinct CDR3 sequences, around 28% of them singletons. Memory CD4+ T cells were sorted as CD4+CD45RO+CD25- cells. General study findings and limits: Larger-cohort validation covered only one TCR beta V-J rearrangement.

The sample comprised tumor-infiltrating memory CD4+ T cells sorted from the breast tumor. The subset: memory CD4+ T cells, CD4+CD45RO+CD25-. The source is a female donor with breast cancer. The chain is built from TRBV4-1 and TRBJ2-1, with D maybe TRBD2 (6 bases). CDR3 bases: TGCGCCAGCAGCCGAGATGGCGGGGCTCACAATGAGCAGTTCTTC. It is translated as CASSRDGGAHNEQFF.